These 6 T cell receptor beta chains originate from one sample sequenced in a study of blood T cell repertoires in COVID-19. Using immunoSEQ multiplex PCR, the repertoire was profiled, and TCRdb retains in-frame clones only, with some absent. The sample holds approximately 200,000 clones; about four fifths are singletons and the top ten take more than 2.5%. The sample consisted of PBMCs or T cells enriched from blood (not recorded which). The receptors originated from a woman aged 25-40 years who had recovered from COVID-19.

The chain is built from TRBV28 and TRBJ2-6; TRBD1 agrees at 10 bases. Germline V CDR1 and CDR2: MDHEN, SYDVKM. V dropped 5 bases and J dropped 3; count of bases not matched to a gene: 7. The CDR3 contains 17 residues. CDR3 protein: CASSHRQGARGANVLTF. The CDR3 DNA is TGTGCCAGCAGTCACCGACAGGGGGCGCGTGGGGCCAACGTCCTGACTTTC.

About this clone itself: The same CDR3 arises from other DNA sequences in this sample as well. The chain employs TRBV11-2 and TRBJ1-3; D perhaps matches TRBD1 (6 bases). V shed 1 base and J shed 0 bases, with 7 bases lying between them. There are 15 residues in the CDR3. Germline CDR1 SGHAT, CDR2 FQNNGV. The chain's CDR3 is CASSLGDISGNTIYF. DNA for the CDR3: TGTGCCAGCAGCTTAGGGGACATCTCTGGAAACACCATATATTTT.

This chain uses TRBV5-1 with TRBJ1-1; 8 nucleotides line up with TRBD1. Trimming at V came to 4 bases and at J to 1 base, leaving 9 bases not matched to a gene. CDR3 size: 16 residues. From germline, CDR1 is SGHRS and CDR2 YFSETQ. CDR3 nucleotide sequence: TGCGCCAGCAGCCCGCCGGGACAGGCTACGAACACTGAAGCTTTCTTT. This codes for CASSPPGQATNTEAFF.

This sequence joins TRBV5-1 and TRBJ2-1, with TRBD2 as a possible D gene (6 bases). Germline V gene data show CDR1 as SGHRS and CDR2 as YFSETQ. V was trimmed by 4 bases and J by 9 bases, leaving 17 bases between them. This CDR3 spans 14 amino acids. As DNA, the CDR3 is TGCGCCAGCAGCCCGAGACTAGATCTGGGTGAGCAGTTCTTC. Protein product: CASSPRLDLGEQFF.

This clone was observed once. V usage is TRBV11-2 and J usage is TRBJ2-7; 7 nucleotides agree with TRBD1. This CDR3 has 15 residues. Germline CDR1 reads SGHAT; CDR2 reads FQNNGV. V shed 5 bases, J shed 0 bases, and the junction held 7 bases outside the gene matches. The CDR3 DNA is TGTGCCAGCAGCCAGGACAGGAGCCTCTCCTACGAGCAGTACGTC. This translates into CASSQDRSLSYEQYV.

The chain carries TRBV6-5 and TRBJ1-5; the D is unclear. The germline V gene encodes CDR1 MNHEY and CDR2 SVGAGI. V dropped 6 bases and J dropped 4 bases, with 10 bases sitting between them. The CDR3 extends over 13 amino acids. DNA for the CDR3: TGTGCCAGCAGGTTGCAGGTTAATCAGCCCCAGCATTTT. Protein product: CASRLQVNQPQHF.